The 27 T cell receptor beta chains below were found in one sample sequenced in a study of regulatory T cells in long-lasting Graves disease. The time point denotes: newly diagnosed GD, antithyroid drugs for less than 3 months. After RNA was extracted from PBMCs, the TCR library was made from it. Arm-PCR of CDR3 regions and iRepertoire HTBI primers were the basis on which TCR beta libraries were built. TCRdb processed the multiplex PCR reads anew with MiXCR; each CDR3 protein has one entry. The sample consists of roughly 400,000 distinct CDR3 sequences, 15% of them appearing once. The same data also contributed to another study, on T cells in Graves' hyperthyroidism and ophthalmopathy.

Sequencing was performed on peripheral blood mononuclear cells (PBMCs), taken at new diagnosis, from a patient treated with antithyroid drugs. These receptors originate from a middle-aged woman with Graves disease.

This clonotype was counted at least ten times. The chain recombines TRBV19 with TRBJ2-1; D call uncertain. Per the germline V gene, CDR1 is LNHDA and CDR2 is SQIVND (reference sequence). The CDR3 contains 14 residues. Trimming cost V 6 bases and J 0 bases, with 9 bases left between them. CDR3 sequence: CASRSVSSYNEQFF. The CDR3 DNA reads as TGTGCCAGTAGGAGCGTGAGCTCCTACAATGAGCAGTTCTTC.

Only one count was recorded for this clonotype. The rearrangement uses TRBV5-4 and TRBJ2-5, with 7 bases aligning to TRBD1. The ends lost 0 bases at V and 2 bases at J; junction bases unmatched: 4. The CDR3 is 15 amino acids. Looked up from germline, CDR1 is SGHNT and CDR2 is YYREEE (reference sequence). The CDR3 nucleotides are TGTGCCAGCAGCTTGGTTGGGACAGCACAAGAGACCCAGTACTTC. Its translation: CASSLVGTAQETQYF.

This clonotype was detected ten times or more. CDR3 in amino acids: CASSTGRNTEAFF. The CDR3 DNA follows: TGTGCCAGCAGCACAGGAAGGAACACTGAAGCTTTCTTT. V is TRBV13 and J is TRBJ1-1; D might be TRBD1 (5 bases). Trimming shortened V by 5 bases and J by 1 base, and 8 bases separated the two germline ends. This CDR3 is 13 amino acids long. Germline lookup yields CDR1 PRHDT and CDR2 FYEKMQ (reference sequence).

This clonotype was picked up many times. The chain combines TRBV11-2 with TRBJ2-1; possibly TRBD1 or TRBD2 for D (6 bases each). V lost 1 base and J 5 bases, leaving 12 bases between the germline ends. From germline, CDR1 is SGHAT and CDR2 FQNNGV. The CDR3 has 15 residues. Here the CDR3 reads CASSLVGGPHNEQFF. CDR3 nucleotide sequence: TGTGCCAGCAGCTTAGTAGGGGGGCCCCACAATGAGCAGTTCTTC. Variable domain in full (rest from reference TRBV11-2 and TRBJ2-1): EAGVAQSPRYKIIEKRQSVAFWCNPISGHATLYWYQQILGQGPKLLIQFQNNGVVDDSQLPKDRFSAERLKGVDSTLKIQPAKLEDSAVYLCASSLVGGPHNEQFFGPGTRLTVL.

This clonotype was detected ten times or more. CDR3 amino acids: CASRSQDNQPQHF. The DNA of the CDR3 is TGTGCCAGCAGGTCGCAGGACAATCAGCCCCAGCATTTT. This sequence joins TRBV6-1 and TRBJ1-5; D is undetermined. CDR3 length: 13 amino acids. Germline lookup yields CDR1 MNHNS and CDR2 SASEGT. Trimming pared 6 bases from V and 3 bases from J, leaving 9 bases between.

A note on this clonotype: A much larger clone is a single base away; this may be a read error. The J gene is TRBJ2-1, the V gene TRBV30; 10 nucleotides line up with TRBD1. CDR1 and CDR2 (germline): GTSNPN, SVGIG (reference sequence). The CDR3 runs 14 residues. With V trimmed by 4 bases and J by 9 bases, 9 bases remained unmatched. CDR3 nucleotide sequence: TGTGCCTGGAACATCGGGACAGGGGATAGTGAGCAGTTCTTC. This sequence encodes CAWNIGTGDSEQFF.

This clonotype was seen at least ten times. CDR3 in amino acids: CASRLKGISGRSGYNEQFF. In DNA, the CDR3 is TGCGCCAGCAGGCTAAAAGGGATTAGCGGGAGGTCCGGGTACAATGAGCAGTTCTTC. The genes are TRBV5-1 and TRBJ2-1; 10 nucleotides agree with TRBD2. Germline V CDR1 and CDR2: SGHRS, YFSETQ. This CDR3 has 19 residues. V shed 5 bases, J shed 4 bases, and the junction held 18 bases outside the gene matches.

This clonotype was picked up a small number of times. The rearrangement uses TRBV20-1 and TRBJ2-1; the match to TRBD2 covers 11 bases. Germline CDR1 reads DFQATT; CDR2 reads SNEGSKA (reference sequence). After removal of 5 bases from V and 4 bases from J, the junction contained 7 bases not matched to a gene. This CDR3 has 15 residues. This CDR3 is CSAYSRTSGYNEQFF. In DNA, the CDR3 is TGCAGTGCTTACTCTCGGACTAGCGGGTACAATGAGCAGTTCTTC.

This clonotype was recorded a few times. A much larger clonotype is one base distant, so this may be a read error. This sequence joins TRBV11-3 and TRBJ2-1; 8 bases line up with TRBD2. Per the germline V gene, CDR1 is SGHNT and CDR2 is YENEEA. The CDR3 is 16 amino acids. V shed 1 base, J shed 5 bases, and the junction held 7 bases outside the gene matches. The CDR3 sequence: CASSLGTSRGHNEQFF. CDR3 DNA: TGTGCCAGCAGCTTAGGGACTAGCCGGGGGCACAATGAGCAGTTCTTC. The whole variable domain, remainder taken from reference TRBV11-3 and TRBJ2-1, is EAGVVQSPRYKIIEKKQPVAFWCNPISGHNTLYWYLQNLGQGPELLIRYENEEAVDDSQLPKDRFSAERLKGVDSTLKIQPAELGDSAVYLCASSLGTSRGHNEQFFGPGTRLTVL.

The chain is built from TRBV7-2 and TRBJ1-2, with D possibly being TRBD1 (5 bases). The CDR3 extends over 13 amino acids. The V end was cut by 8 bases, the J end by 8 bases, with 18 bases between. The germline V gene has CDR1 SGHTA and CDR2 FQGNSA. CDR3 sequence: CASGSYGGKGYTF. The CDR3 nucleotides read TGTGCCAGCGGATCTTACGGGGGGAAAGGCTACACCTTC. Complete variable domain (other parts from reference TRBV7-2 and TRBJ1-2): GAGVSQSPSNKVTEKGKDVELRCDPISGHTALYWYRQSLGQGLEFLIYFQGNSAPDKSGLPSDRFSAERTGGSVSTLTIQRTQQEDSAVYLCASGSYGGKGYTFGSGTRLTVV.

This chain links TRBV19 with TRBJ2-7; 10 bases are shared with TRBD1. The V gene's germline CDR1 is LNHDA and CDR2 SQIVND (reference sequence). The J segment lost 6 bases and the V segment lost 5 bases, leaving 13 bases of the junction unmatched. The CDR3 runs to 16 residues. The CDR3 is CASSRDRPGQGSEQYF. For the CDR3, the DNA is TGTGCCAGTAGTCGGGACCGACCGGGACAGGGGTCCGAGCAGTACTTC.

Concerning this clonotype itself: Possible read error: a much larger clone is one base away. The V and J genes are TRBV12-3 or TRBV12-4 and TRBJ1-6, with no clear D. This CDR3 contains 14 residues. Trimming cost V 6 bases and J 7 bases, with 13 bases left between them. The CDR3 sequence is CASSHNIVNSPLHF. The CDR3 DNA follows: TGTGCCAGCAGCCACAACATAGTAAATTCACCCCTCCACTTT.

A few counts support this clonotype. V gene TRBV19 combines with J gene TRBJ1-1, with D perhaps matching TRBD1 (5 bases). V was cut by 3 bases and J by 8 bases, with 10 bases left in between. The CDR3 consists of 12 residues. Germline V gene lookup returns CDR1 LNHDA and CDR2 SQIVND (reference sequence). CDR3 region: CASSIGGAEAFF. In DNA, the CDR3 is TGTGCCAGTAGTATTGGTGGGGCCGAAGCTTTCTTT.

This clonotype has a count of ten or more. This chain connects TRBV28 to TRBJ1-1, with unresolved D. The germline CDR1 and CDR2 sequences are MDHEN and SYDVKM. Deletions cut 1 base from V and 1 base from J, with 4 bases between. This CDR3 contains 13 residues. In DNA form, the CDR3 reads TGTGCCAGCAGTTTATTGCGGAACACTGAAGCTTTCTTT. Its translation: CASSLLRNTEAFF.

The CDR3 coding sequence is TGCAGTGCTAGCGCCTCCCACTCCTACAATGAGCAGTTCTTC. It is translated as CSASASHSYNEQFF. The chain links TRBV20-1 to TRBJ2-1; D is unresolved. The CDR3 has 14 residues. Germline V gene data show CDR1 as DFQATT and CDR2 as SNEGSKA (reference sequence). Trimming cost V 3 bases and J 0 bases, with 9 bases left between them.

This clonotype was counted many times. The genes are TRBV10-3 and TRBJ1-1; 10 positions match TRBD1. V was pared by 2 bases and J by 6 bases, with 3 bases of the junction left unmatched. Germline CDR1 reads ENHRY; CDR2 reads SYGVKD. The CDR3 runs to 14 residues. The CDR3 nucleotides are TGTGCCATCAGTGAGGGAGGGACAGGGGCTGAAGCTTTCTTT. Translated, it gives CAISEGGTGAEAFF.

This clonotype was seen ten or more times. The J gene is TRBJ1-5, the V gene TRBV28, with D hard to call. Germline lookup yields CDR1 MDHEN and CDR2 SYDVKM. The CDR3 is 15 residues long. Between the trimmed V and J ends, which lost 5 bases and 2 bases, there was a span of 13 bases. CDR3 protein: CASSPTGSRNQPQHF. CDR3 DNA: TGTGCCAGCAGTCCGACCGGTAGCCGCAATCAGCCCCAGCATTTT.

The V and J genes are TRBV20-1 and TRBJ1-1; the D is unclear. Germline V lookup: CDR1 DFQATT, CDR2 SNEGSKA (reference sequence). CDR3 length: 14 residues. The V and J ends lost 0 bases and 1 base respectively, with 9 bases between them. CDR3: CSAREWARNTEAFF. CDR3 sequence (DNA): TGCAGTGCTAGAGAGTGGGCGAGGAACACTGAAGCTTTCTTT.

At least ten counts were recorded for this clonotype. The chain couples TRBV12-3 or TRBV12-4 to TRBJ1-2; TRBD1 matches at 12 bases. The CDR3 runs to 14 residues. V lost 5 bases to trimming and J lost 9 bases; unmatched junction nucleotides: 7. The chain's CDR3 is CASSPGTGGGSYTF. The DNA for the CDR3 is TGTGCCAGCAGTCCCGGGACAGGGGGCGGGAGCTACACCTTC.

This clonotype was observed at least ten times. The chain couples TRBV30 to TRBJ1-2; D unresolved. Germline CDR1 GTSNPN, CDR2 SVGIG (reference sequence). The CDR3 runs 15 residues. V lost 0 bases to trimming and J lost 0 bases, with 11 bases between them. CDR3 sequence reads: CAWSVRRTANYGYTF. In DNA, the CDR3 is TGTGCCTGGAGTGTACGGAGGACTGCTAACTATGGCTACACCTTC.

This clonotype was detected a few times. In nucleotides, the CDR3 is TGTGCCAGCAGCCTGAAAGTGACCAACTATGGCTACACCTTC. Amino acids: CASSLKVTNYGYTF. This chain connects TRBV5-4 to TRBJ1-2, with D unresolved. V lost 4 bases to trimming and J lost 2 bases, with 12 bases between them. The V gene's germline CDR1 is SGHNT and CDR2 YYREEE (reference sequence). This CDR3 region has 14 residues.

This clonotype was recorded many times. The chain couples TRBV24-1 to TRBJ2-1, with TRBD2 matching over 9 bases. The germline V gene encodes CDR1 KGHDR and CDR2 SFDVKD. After removal of 5 bases from V and 9 bases from J, the junction contained 1 base not matched to a gene. The CDR3 contains 12 residues. CDR3 DNA: TGTGCCACCAGTGCTAGCGGGACTGAGCAGTTCTTC. This encodes CATSASGTEQFF.

To note about this clonotype: Possible read error: a much larger clone is one base away. The chain employs TRBV12-3 or TRBV12-4 and TRBJ2-7; 9 bases are a match to TRBD1. The CDR3 spans 16 residues. With V trimmed by 3 bases and J by 3 bases, 9 bases remained unmatched. This CDR3 is CASSLKGQGLNYEQYF. CDR3 sequence (DNA): TGTGCCAGCAGTTTGAAGGGACAGGGCTTAAACTACGAGCAGTACTTC.

At least ten counts were recorded for this clonotype. This chain connects TRBV12-3 or TRBV12-4 to TRBJ2-2; no firm D call. The CDR3 has 12 amino acids. The germline V and J ends were trimmed by 3 bases and 6 bases, with 5 bases remaining between them. In nucleotides, the CDR3 is TGTGCCAGCAGTTTTGAACCCGGGGAGCTGTTTTTT. Translated, it gives CASSFEPGELFF.

J is TRBJ1-5 and V is TRBV20-1; TRBD1 agrees at 10 bases. The CDR3 has 16 residues. The V and J ends lost 3 bases and 4 bases, in that order; junction bases with no gene match: 9. Germline assignment: CDR1 DFQATT and CDR2 SNEGSKA (reference sequence). The CDR3 DNA sequence: TGCAGTGCTAGCCCCCAGACAGGGGGCGTGAATCAGCCCCAGCATTTT. Its protein is CSASPQTGGVNQPQHF.

This clonotype has just a few counts. The chain employs TRBV20-1 and TRBJ2-7, with TRBD2 matching over 9 bases. Germline V gene data show CDR1 as DFQATT and CDR2 as SNEGSKA (reference sequence). The CDR3 extends over 14 amino acids. V lost 6 bases and J lost 2; bases outside the gene matches: 8. CDR3 DNA sequence: TGCAGTGCCCAAACCATAGCGGGAGCCTACGAGCAGTACTTC. Translated, it gives CSAQTIAGAYEQYF.

The chain carries TRBV7-8 and TRBJ2-6; D remains unclear. Germline V gene data show CDR1 as SGHVS and CDR2 as FQNEAQ. The ends were cut back, 2 bases at V and 0 bases at J, with 11 bases in the middle. The CDR3 loop spans 17 amino acids. CDR3 bases: TGTGCCAGCAGCTTAAGGGCAGGACGCTCTGGGGCCAACGTCCTGACTTTC. Translation gives CASSLRAGRSGANVLTF.